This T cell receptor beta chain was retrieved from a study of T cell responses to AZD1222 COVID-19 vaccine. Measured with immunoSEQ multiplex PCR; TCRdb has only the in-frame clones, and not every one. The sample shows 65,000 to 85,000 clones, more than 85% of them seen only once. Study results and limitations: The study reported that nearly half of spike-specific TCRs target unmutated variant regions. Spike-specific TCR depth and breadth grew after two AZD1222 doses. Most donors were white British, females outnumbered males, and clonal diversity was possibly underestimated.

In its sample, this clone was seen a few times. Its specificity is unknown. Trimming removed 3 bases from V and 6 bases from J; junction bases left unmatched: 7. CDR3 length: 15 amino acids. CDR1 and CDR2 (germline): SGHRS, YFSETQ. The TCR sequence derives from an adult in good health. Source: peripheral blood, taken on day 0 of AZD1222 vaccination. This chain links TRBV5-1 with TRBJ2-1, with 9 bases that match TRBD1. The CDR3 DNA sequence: TGCGCCAGCAGCTCAGGACAGGGGATGATCAATGAGCAGTTCTTC. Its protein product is CASSSGQGMINEQFF. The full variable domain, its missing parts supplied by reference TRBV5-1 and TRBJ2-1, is KAGVTQTPRYLIKTRGQQVTLSCSPISGHRSVSWYQQTPGQGLQFLFEYFSETQRNKGNFPGRFSGRQFSNSRSEMNVSTLELGDSALYLCASSSGQGMINEQFFGPGTRLTVL.